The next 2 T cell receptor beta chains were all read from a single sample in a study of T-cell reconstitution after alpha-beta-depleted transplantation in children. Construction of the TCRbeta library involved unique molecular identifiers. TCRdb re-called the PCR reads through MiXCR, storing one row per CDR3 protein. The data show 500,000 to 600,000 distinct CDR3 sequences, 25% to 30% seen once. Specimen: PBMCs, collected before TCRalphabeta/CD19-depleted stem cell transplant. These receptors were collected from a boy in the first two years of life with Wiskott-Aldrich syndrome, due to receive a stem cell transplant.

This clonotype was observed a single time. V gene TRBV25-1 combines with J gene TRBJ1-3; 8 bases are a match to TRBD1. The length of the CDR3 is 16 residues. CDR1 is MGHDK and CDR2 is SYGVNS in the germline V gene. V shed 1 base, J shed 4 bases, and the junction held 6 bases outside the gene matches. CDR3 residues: CASSESRGLRGNTIYF. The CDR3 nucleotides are TGTGCCAGCAGTGAATCCAGGGGGCTGAGGGGAAACACCATATATTTT. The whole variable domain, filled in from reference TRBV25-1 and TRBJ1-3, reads EADIYQTPRYLVIGTGKKITLECSQTMGHDKMYWYQQDPGMELHLIHYSYGVNSTEKGDLSSESTVSRIRTEHFPLTLESARPSHTSQYLCASSESRGLRGNTIYFGEGSWLTVV.

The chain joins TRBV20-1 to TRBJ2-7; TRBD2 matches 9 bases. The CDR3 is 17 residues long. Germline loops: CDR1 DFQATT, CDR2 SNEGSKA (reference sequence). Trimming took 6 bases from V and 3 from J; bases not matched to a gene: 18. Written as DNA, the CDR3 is TGCAGTGCAACTCAGCGGGGTAGCGGGAGAAGCGTCTACGAGCAGTACTTC. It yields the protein CSATQRGSGRSVYEQYF.